The subject of this entry is one TCR beta chain. Sequencing used immunoSEQ multiplex PCR; TCRdb keeps in-frame clones, though not all of them. This sample has some 22,000 clones, with around 87% found just once. This specimen belongs to a study of T cell changes during pregnancy in multiple sclerosis. The length of the CDR3 is 12 residues. Germline V CDR1 and CDR2: SGHTA, FQGTGA. The ends were cut back, 3 bases at V and 7 bases at J, with 9 bases in the middle. The clonotype comes from a female donor in good health, enrolled as a control in a pregnancy study. This sequence joins TRBV7-3 and TRBJ1-2; TRBD1 is a possible D gene (5 bases). Sequencing used CD4+ T cells from peripheral blood mononuclear cells, obtained in the second trimester of pregnancy. CDR3 amino acids: CASSLDTGGYTF. The CDR3 DNA reads TGTGCCAGCAGCTTGGATACAGGTGGCTACACCTTC.